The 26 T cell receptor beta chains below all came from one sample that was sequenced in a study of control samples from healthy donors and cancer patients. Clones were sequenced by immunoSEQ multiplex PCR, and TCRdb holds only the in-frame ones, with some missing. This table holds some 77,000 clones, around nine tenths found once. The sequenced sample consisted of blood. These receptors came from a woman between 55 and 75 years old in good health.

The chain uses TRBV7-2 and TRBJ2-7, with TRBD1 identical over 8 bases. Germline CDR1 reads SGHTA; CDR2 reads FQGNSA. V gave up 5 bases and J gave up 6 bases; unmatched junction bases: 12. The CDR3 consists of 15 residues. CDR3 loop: CASSMDRVIVREQYF. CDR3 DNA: TGTGCCAGCAGCATGGACAGGGTAATTGTTCGCGAGCAGTACTTC.

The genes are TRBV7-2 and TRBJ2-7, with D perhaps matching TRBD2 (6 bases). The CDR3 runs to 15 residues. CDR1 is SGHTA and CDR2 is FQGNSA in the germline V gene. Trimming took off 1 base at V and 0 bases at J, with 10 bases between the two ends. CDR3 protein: CASSLGGTYSYEQYF. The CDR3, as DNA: TGTGCCAGCAGCTTAGGCGGGACCTACTCCTACGAGCAGTACTTC.

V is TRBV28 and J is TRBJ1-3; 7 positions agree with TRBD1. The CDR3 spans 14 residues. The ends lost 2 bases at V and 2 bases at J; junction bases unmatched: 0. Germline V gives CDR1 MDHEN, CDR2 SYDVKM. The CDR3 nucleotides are TGTGCCAGCAGTTTAACAGGGGCTGGAAACACCATATATTTT. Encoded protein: CASSLTGAGNTIYF.

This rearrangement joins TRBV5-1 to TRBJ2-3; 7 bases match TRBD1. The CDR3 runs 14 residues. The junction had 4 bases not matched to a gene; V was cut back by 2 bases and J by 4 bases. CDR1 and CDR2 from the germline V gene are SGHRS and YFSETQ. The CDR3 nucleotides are TGCGCCAGCAGCTTAGGACAGGTTGCAGATACGCAGTATTTT. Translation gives CASSLGQVADTQYF.

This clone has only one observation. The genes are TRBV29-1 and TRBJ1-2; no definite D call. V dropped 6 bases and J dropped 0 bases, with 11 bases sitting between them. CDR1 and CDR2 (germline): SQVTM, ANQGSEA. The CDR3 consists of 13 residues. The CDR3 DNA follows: TGCAGCGTCACAGAAAAAGCTAACTATGGCTACACCTTC. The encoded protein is CSVTEKANYGYTF.

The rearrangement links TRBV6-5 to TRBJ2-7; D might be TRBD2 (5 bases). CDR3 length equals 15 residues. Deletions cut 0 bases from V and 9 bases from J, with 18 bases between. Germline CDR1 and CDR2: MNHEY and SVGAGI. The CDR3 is CASSYSTPWTEGQYF. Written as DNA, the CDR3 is TGTGCCAGCAGTTACTCGACCCCCTGGACTGAGGGGCAGTACTTC.

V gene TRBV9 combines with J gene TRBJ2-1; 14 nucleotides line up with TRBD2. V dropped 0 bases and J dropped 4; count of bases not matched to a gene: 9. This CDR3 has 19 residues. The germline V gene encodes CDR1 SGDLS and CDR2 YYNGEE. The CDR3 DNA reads TGTGCCAGCAGCGTAGGCGGGACTAGCGGGAGTGTGGAGTACAATGAGCAGTTCTTC. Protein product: CASSVGGTSGSVEYNEQFF. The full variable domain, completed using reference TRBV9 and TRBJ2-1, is DSGVTQTPKHLITATGQRVTLRCSPRSGDLSVYWYQQSLDQGLQFLIQYYNGEERAKGNILERFSAQQFPDLHSELNLSSLELGDSALYFCASSVGGTSGSVEYNEQFFGPGTRLTVL.

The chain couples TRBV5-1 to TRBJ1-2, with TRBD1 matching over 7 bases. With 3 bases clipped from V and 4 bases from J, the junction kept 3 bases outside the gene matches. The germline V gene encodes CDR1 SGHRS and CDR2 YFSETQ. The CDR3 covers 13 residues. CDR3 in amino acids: CASSSRTGYGYTF. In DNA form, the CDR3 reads TGCGCCAGCAGCTCTCGGACAGGCTATGGCTACACCTTC. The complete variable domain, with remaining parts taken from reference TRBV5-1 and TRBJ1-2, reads KAGVTQTPRYLIKTRGQQVTLSCSPISGHRSVSWYQQTPGQGLQFLFEYFSETQRNKGNFPGRFSGRQFSNSRSEMNVSTLELGDSALYLCASSSRTGYGYTFGSGTRLTVV.

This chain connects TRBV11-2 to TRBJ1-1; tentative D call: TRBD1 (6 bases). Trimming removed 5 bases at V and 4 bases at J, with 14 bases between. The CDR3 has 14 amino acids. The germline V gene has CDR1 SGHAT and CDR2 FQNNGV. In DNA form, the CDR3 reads TGTGCCAGCAGCCCGAGTGGAGGGGGCACTGAAGCTTTCTTT. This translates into CASSPSGGGTEAFF.

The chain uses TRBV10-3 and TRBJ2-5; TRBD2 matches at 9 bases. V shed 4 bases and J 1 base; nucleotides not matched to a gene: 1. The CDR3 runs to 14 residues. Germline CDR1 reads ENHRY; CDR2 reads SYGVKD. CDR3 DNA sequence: TGTGCCATCAGTGGGGGACTAGCCCAAGAGACCCAGTACTTC. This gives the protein CAISGGLAQETQYF.

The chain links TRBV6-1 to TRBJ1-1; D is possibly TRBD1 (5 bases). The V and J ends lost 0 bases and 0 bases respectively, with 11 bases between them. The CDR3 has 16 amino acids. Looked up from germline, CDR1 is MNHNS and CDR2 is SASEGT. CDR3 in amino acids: CASSEARSRVNTEAFF. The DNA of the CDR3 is TGTGCCAGCAGTGAAGCGCGGAGCAGGGTGAACACTGAAGCTTTCTTT.

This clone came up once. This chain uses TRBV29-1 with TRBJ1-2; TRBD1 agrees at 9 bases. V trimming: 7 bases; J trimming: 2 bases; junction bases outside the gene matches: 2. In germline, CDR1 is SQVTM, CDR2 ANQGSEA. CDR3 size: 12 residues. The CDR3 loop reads CSGGQGNYGYTF. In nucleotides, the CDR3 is TGCAGCGGTGGACAGGGGAACTATGGCTACACCTTC.

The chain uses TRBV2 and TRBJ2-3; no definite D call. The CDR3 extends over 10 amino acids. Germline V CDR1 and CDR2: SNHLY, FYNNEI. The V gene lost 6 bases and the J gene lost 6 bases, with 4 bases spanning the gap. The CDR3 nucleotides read TGTGCCAGCAGCTACGATACGCAGTATTTT. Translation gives CASSYDTQYF. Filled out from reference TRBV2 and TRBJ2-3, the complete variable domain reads EPEVTQTPSHQVTQMGQEVILRCVPISNHLYFYWYRQILGQKVEFLVSFYNNEISEKSEIFDDQFSVERPDGSNFTLKIRSTKLEDSAMYFCASSYDTQYFGPGTRLTVL.

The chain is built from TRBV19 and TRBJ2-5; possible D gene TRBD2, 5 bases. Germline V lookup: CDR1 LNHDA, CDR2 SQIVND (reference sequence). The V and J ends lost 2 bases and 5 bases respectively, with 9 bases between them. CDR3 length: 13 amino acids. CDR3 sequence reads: CASSITGSETQYF. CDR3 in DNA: TGTGCCAGTAGTATAACGGGGTCGGAGACCCAGTACTTC.

CDR3 protein: CASRTWGPGAQPQHF. CDR3 nucleotides: TGTGCCAGCAGGACGTGGGGGCCCGGGGCTCAGCCCCAGCATTTT. This chain connects TRBV27 to TRBJ1-5; D is perhaps TRBD1 (6 bases). Germline V gene data show CDR1 as MNHEY and CDR2 as SMNVEV (reference sequence). The CDR3 runs to 15 residues. V was trimmed by 6 bases and J by 6 bases, leaving 18 bases between them.

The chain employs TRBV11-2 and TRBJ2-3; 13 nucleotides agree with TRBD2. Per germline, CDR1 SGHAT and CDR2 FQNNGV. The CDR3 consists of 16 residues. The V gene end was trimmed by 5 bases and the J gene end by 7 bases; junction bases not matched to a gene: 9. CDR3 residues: CASSPAWTSGGHTQYF. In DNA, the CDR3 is TGTGCCAGCAGCCCAGCCTGGACTAGCGGGGGACATACGCAGTATTTT.

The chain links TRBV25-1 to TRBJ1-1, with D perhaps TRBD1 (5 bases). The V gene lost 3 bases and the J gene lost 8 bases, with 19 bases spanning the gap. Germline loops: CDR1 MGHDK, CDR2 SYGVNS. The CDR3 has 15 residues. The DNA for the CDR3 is TGTGCCAGCAGTGAGCAGGGAGTAAGTCTCGCCGAAGCTTTCTTT. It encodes CASSEQGVSLAEAFF.

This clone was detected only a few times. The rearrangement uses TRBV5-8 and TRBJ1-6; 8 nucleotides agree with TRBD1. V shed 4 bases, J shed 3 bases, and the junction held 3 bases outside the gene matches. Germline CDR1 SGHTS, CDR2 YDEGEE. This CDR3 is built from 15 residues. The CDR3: CASSPRGLYNSPLHF. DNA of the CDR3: TGTGCCAGCAGCCCCAGGGGGCTCTATAATTCACCCCTCCACTTT.

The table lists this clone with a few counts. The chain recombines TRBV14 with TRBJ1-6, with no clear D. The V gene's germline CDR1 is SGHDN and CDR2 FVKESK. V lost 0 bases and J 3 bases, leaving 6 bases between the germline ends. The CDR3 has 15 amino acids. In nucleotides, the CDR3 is TGTGCCAGCAGCCAAGATACACACTATAATTCACCCCTCCACTTT. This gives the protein CASSQDTHYNSPLHF.

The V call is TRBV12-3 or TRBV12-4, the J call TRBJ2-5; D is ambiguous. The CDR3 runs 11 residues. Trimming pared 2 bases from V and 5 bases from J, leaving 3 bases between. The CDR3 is CASSLLETQYF. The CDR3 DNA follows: TGTGCCAGCAGTTTATTGGAGACCCAGTACTTC.

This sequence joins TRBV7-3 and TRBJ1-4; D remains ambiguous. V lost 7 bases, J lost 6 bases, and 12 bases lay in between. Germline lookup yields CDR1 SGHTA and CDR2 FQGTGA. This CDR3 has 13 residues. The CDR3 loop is CASIRSWDEKLFF. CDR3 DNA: TGTGCCAGCATTCGGTCTTGGGATGAAAAACTGTTTTTT.

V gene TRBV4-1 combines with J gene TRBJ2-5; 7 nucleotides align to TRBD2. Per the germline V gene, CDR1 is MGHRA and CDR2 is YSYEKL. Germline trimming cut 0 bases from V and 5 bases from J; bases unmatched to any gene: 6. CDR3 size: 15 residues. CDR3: CASSQELLGGETQYF. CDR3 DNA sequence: TGCGCCAGCAGCCAAGAGTTGTTGGGGGGGGAGACCCAGTACTTC.

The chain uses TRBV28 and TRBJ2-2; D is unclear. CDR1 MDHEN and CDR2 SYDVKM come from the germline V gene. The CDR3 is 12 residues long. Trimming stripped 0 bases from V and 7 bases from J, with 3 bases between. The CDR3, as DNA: TGTGCCAGCAGTTTATGGGTCGGGGAGCTGTTTTTT. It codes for CASSLWVGELFF. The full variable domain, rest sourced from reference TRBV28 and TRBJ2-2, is DVKVTQSSRYLVKRTGEKVFLECVQDMDHENMFWYRQDPGLGLRLIYFSYDVKMKEKGDIPEGYSVSREKKERFSLILESASTNQTSMYLCASSLWVGELFFGEGSRLTVL.

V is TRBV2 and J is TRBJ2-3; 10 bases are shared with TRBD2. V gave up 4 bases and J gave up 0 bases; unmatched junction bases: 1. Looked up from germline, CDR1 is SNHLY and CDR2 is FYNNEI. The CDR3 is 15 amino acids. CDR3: CASSASGGSTDTQYF. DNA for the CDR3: TGTGCCAGCAGTGCTAGCGGGGGTAGCACAGATACGCAGTATTTT.

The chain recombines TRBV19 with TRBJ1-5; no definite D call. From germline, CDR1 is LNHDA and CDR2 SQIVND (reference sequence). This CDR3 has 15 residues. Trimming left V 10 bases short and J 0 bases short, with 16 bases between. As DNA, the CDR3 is TGTGCCACCCTACCCCGTGGCCCTAGCAATCAGCCCCAGCATTTT. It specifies CATLPRGPSNQPQHF.

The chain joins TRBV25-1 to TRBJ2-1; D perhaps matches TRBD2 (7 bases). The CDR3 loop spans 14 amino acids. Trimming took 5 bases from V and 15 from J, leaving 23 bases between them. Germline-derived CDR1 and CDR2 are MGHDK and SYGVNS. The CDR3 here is CASSLGGLAPVRFF. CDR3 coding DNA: TGTGCCAGCAGTCTCGGGGGGCTAGCGCCGGTACGGTTCTTC.